A single sample gave rise to the 8 T cell receptor beta chains below, sequenced in a study of blood T cell repertoires in COVID-19 (dated by TCRdb to about 2020). The library came from the immunoSEQ multiplex PCR assay. The table comes from immuneACCESS by way of TCRdb, which keeps in-frame sequences with V and J called. Part of the clones is missing from these tables; in studies checked, under half for an unresolved V gene and the rest for unknown reasons. The sample table shows about 300,000 clones, and about four fifths are seen once. The ten largest clones represent around 10% of the sample. The specimen sequenced was peripheral blood. The receptors originated from a woman in her forties or fifties who had recovered from COVID-19.

This clone has only a few counts. The genes are TRBV29-1 and TRBJ2-1, with 7 bases fitting TRBD2. Trimming removed 0 bases from V and 3 bases from J; junction bases left unmatched: 8. The CDR3 is 16 amino acids. CDR1 SQVTM and CDR2 ANQGSEA come from the germline V gene. The CDR3 region is CSVEDREGASYNEQFF. The CDR3 nucleotides are TGCAGCGTTGAAGATAGGGAGGGAGCTAGCTACAATGAGCAGTTCTTC.

The chain combines TRBV2 with TRBJ2-1, with 7 nucleotides matching TRBD2. Germline V gene lookup returns CDR1 SNHLY and CDR2 FYNNEI. The CDR3 loop spans 14 amino acids. Trimming at V came to 8 bases and at J to 5 bases, leaving 9 bases not matched to a gene. CDR3 DNA sequence: TGTGCCAGCGGCCTTCGGACTAGGAACAATGAGCAGTTCTTC. Protein: CASGLRTRNNEQFF.

V is TRBV7-9 and J is TRBJ2-7; 14 nucleotides agree with TRBD2. The CDR3 spans 16 residues. V trimming: 5 bases; J trimming: 6 bases; junction bases outside the gene matches: 9. Germline loops: CDR1 SEHNR, CDR2 FQNEAQ (reference sequence). As DNA, the CDR3 is TGTGCCAGCAGCCCCGCGGGACTAGCGGGAGTTGTCGAGCAGTACTTC. As protein: CASSPAGLAGVVEQYF.

The CDR3 region has the DNA TGTGCCAGCAGCCAAGAGAGCGGGAGAGGAGAGCAGTACTTC. Amino acid sequence: CASSQESGRGEQYF. The chain links TRBV3-1 (or the pseudogene TRBV3-2) to TRBJ2-7; 8 bases fit TRBD2. CDR1 is LGHDT, CDR2 YNNKEL, per germline (reference sequence). This CDR3 is 14 amino acids long. V dropped 0 bases and J dropped 7; count of bases not matched to a gene: 5.

The V and J genes are TRBV5-1 and TRBJ2-7; possibly TRBD2 for D (6 bases). This CDR3 is built from 11 residues. Looked up from germline, CDR1 is SGHRS and CDR2 is YFSETQ. V lost 6 bases and J 7 bases, leaving 11 bases between the germline ends. The CDR3 DNA is TGCGCCAGCAAGGAGAGCGGGGAGCAGTACTTC. It yields the protein CASKESGEQYF.

The rearrangement joins TRBV18 to TRBJ1-2; D not resolved. V was pared by 1 base and J by 0 bases, with 6 bases between. Per the germline V gene, CDR1 is KGHSH and CDR2 is LQKENI. CDR3 length: 14 amino acids. The CDR3 is CASSPLESNYGYTF. DNA for the CDR3: TGTGCCAGCTCACCACTCGAGTCTAACTATGGCTACACCTTC.

The V call is TRBV10-2, the J call TRBJ2-2; no clear D. Germline CDR1 and CDR2: WSHSY and SAAADI. This CDR3 has 12 amino acids. V lost 8 bases, J lost 3 bases, and 7 bases lay in between. CDR3 sequence reads: CASGSDTGELFF. CDR3 nucleotide sequence: TGCGCCAGCGGCTCAGACACCGGGGAGCTGTTTTTT.

The chain recombines TRBV5-1 with TRBJ1-2, with 9 bases that match TRBD1. CDR1 and CDR2 (germline): SGHRS, YFSETQ. V lost 4 bases and J lost 2; bases outside the gene matches: 3. This CDR3 is built from 14 residues. CDR3 coding DNA: TGCGCCAGCAGCGCCGGGACAGGGAACTATGGCTACACCTTC. Protein: CASSAGTGNYGYTF.